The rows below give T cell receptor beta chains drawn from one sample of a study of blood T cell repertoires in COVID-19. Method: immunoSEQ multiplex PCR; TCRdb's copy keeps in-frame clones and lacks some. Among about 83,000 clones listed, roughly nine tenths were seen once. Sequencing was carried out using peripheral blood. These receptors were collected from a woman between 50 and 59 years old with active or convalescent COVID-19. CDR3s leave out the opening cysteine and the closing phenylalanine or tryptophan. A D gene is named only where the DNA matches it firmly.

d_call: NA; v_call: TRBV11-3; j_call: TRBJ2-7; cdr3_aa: ASSLSGGSYEQY
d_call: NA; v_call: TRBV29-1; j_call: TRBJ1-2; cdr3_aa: SGGGTGGYT
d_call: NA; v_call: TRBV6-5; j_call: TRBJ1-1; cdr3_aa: ASSRSREVNTEAF
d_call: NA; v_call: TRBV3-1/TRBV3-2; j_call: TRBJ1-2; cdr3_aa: ASSSHQGNYGYT
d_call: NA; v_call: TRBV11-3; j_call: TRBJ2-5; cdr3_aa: ASSLGVEGLQETQY
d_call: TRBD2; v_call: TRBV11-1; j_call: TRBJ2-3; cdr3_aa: ASSQSGGLTDTQY
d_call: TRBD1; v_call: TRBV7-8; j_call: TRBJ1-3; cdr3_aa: ASSPSQGAYSGNTIY
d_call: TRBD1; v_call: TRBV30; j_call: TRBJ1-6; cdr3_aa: AWSPGQGVNSPLH
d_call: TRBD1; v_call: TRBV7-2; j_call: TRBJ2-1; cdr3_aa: ASSADRARGNEQF
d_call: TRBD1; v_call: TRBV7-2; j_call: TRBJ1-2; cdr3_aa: ASSPPDRGRRYT
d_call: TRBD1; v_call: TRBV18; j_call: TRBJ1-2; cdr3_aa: ASSRQGAAYGYT
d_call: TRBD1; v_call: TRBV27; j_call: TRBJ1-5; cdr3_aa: ASSLRGHNQPQH
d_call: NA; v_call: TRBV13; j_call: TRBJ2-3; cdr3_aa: ASSLRQSTDTQY
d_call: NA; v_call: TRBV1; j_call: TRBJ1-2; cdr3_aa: TSSQDGERNYGYT
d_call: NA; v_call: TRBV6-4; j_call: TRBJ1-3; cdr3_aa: ASSESGGIGNTIY
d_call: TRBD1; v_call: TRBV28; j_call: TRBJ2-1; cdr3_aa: ASTLPGQGKIEQF
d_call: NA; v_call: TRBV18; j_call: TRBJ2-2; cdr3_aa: ASSPNRDFNTGELF
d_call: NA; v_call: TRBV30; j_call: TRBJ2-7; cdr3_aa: AWSVAVRYEQY
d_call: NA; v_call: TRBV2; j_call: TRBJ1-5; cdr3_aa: ASQRDFQGPNQPQH
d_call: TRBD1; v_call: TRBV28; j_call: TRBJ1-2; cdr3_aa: ASSLMGQASLNYGYT
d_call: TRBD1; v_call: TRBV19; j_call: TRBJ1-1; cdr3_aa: ASSITHTGGPEAF
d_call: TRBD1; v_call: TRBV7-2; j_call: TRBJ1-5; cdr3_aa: ASTPDRGMNQPQH
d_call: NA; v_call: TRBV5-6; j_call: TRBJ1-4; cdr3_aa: ASSSTGIPGKLF
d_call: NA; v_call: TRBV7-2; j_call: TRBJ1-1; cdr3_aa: ASSLARRQNTEAF
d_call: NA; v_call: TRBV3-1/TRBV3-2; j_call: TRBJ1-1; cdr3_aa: ASSQKAEAF
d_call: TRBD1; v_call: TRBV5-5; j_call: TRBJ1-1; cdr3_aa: ASSLAGTGAGTEAF
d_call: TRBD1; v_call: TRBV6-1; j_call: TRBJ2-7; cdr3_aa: ASSEGTGGFYEQY
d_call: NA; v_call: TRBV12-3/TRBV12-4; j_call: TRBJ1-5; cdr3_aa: ASRDTDQPQH
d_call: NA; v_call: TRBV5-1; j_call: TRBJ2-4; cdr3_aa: ASSPPQLAKNIQY
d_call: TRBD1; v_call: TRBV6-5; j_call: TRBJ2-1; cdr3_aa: ASSYGLWTGDNEQF
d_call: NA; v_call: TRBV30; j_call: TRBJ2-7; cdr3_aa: AWGPLTGSYEQY
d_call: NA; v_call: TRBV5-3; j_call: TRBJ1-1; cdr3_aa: ARSLGEAGKMPLNTEAF
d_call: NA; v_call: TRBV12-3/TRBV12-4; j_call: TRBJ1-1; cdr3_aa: ASSSLRSTEAF
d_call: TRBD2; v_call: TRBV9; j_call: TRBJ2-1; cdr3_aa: ASSGPGLAGGEQF
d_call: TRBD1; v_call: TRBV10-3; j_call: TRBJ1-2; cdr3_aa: AISFTGDGYT
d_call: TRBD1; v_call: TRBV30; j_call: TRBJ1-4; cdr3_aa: AWSRGQGSTNEKLF
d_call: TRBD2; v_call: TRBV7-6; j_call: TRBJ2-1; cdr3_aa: ASSLSGAGTSGGLYNEQF
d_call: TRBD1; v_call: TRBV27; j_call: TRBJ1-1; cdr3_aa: ASIRVQGAKRNTEAF
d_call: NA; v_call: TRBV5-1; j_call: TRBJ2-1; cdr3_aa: ASSSGLSSYNEQF
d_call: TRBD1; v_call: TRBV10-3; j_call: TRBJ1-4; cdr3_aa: AIRPTGVNEKLF
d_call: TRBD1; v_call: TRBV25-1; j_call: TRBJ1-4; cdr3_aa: ASRRQGDEKLF
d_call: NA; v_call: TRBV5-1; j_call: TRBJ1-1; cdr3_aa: ASSLRGMMNTEAF
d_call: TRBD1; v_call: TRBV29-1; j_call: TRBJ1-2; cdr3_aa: SVSPRTGYHGYT
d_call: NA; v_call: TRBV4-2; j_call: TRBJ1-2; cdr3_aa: ASSQDHNGYT